The next 16 T cell receptor beta chains were all read from a single sample in a study of metastatic and nonmetastatic thyroid tumors (dated by TCRdb to 2020 to 2021). No treatment had been received by any patient before thyroid surgery. The library was built by means of PCR. TCRdb shows the sequencer as Illumina HiSeq 4000. TCRdb passed the public sequencing reads through fastp at Q25 and MiXCR, retaining productive beta sequences. The sample records some 42,000 clones, 25% to 30% of which are singletons. The ten largest account for roughly 11% of the sample. The sample comprised blood. These receptors came from a male donor with papillary thyroid cancer or a benign thyroid nodule (not recorded which). Some clones in this sample may be carry-over from other donors' samples.

This clone was detected a few times. Other DNA sequences in the sample encode the same CDR3. The J gene is TRBJ1-6, the V gene TRBV2; 7 nucleotides agree with TRBD1. CDR1 and CDR2 (germline): SNHLY, FYNNEI. CDR3 size: 14 residues. Trimming cost V 1 base and J 8 bases; bases outside gene matches: 2. As DNA, the CDR3 is TGTGCCAGCAGTGAAGGGCAGGGGGATTCACCCCTCCACTTT. This encodes CASSEGQGDSPLHF. Full variable domain (missing parts from reference TRBV2 and TRBJ1-6): EPEVTQTPSHQVTQMGQEVILRCVPISNHLYFYWYRQILGQKVEFLVSFYNNEISEKSEIFDDQFSVERPDGSNFTLKIRSTKLEDSAMYFCASSEGQGDSPLHFGNGTRLTVT.

This clone was counted at least ten times. The CDR3 DNA reads as TGCAGTGCTAGAGAGTCGATCCGAGGCAATCAGCCCCAGCATTTT. This sequence encodes CSARESIRGNQPQHF. J is TRBJ1-5 and V is TRBV20-1; D unresolved. The CDR3 has 15 amino acids. Deletions cut 0 bases from V and 2 bases from J, with 11 bases between. Germline V gene data show CDR1 as DFQATT and CDR2 as SNEGSKA (reference sequence).

This chain joins TRBV20-1 and TRBJ1-4; 10 nucleotides match TRBD1. J gave up 7 bases and V 6 bases, and 5 bases lay outside the gene matches. This CDR3 has 13 amino acids. Germline V gene data show CDR1 as DFQATT and CDR2 as SNEGSKA (reference sequence). CDR3 loop: CSAPGQGSEKLFF. The CDR3 DNA reads as TGCAGTGCGCCGGGACAGGGGAGTGAAAAACTGTTTTTT.

Within the sample, this clone is medium-sized. The chain has TRBV5-6 and TRBJ2-7; maybe TRBD1 (5 bases). V was pared by 5 bases and J by 3 bases, with 15 bases between. Germline CDR1 reads SGHDT; CDR2 reads YYEEEE. CDR3 length equals 14 residues. CDR3 nucleotides: TGTGCCAGCAGTCCAACAGGTGAATACTACGAGCAGTACTTC. Its translation: CASSPTGEYYEQYF.

This clone has a count of ten or more. The same CDR3 can be traced to other DNA sequences in this sample. The J gene is TRBJ2-3, the V gene TRBV2, with TRBD1 as a possible D gene (6 bases). V was pared by 2 bases and J by 2 bases, with 11 bases between. The CDR3 has 15 amino acids. Germline assignment: CDR1 SNHLY and CDR2 FYNNEI. The CDR3 coding sequence is TGTGCCAGCAGTGAAACAGGGTCCTCCACAGATACGCAGTATTTT. Amino acids: CASSETGSSTDTQYF.

This clone was seen a handful of times. The same CDR3 is also encoded by other DNA sequences in this sample. This chain uses TRBV27 with TRBJ2-7; D is undetermined. V gave up 5 bases and J gave up 0 bases, with 11 bases separating them. The V gene's germline CDR1 is MNHEY and CDR2 SMNVEV (reference sequence). The CDR3 extends over 14 amino acids. DNA for the CDR3: TGTGCCAGCAGTCTTACTACTAACTCCTACGAGCAGTACTTC. Residues: CASSLTTNSYEQYF.

This clone was seen a handful of times. DNA for the CDR3: TGTGCCAGCAGCGAAGATGGGGGATCTAACACCGGGGAGCTGTTTTTT. As protein: CASSEDGGSNTGELFF. The chain has TRBV11-3 and TRBJ2-2; D may correspond to TRBD1 or TRBD2 (5 bases each). Germline lookup yields CDR1 SGHNT and CDR2 YENEEA. Between the trimmed V and J ends, which lost 5 bases and 2 bases, there was a span of 15 bases. The CDR3 length is 16 residues.

This clone was recorded at least ten times. V and J are TRBV5-5 and TRBJ2-5; no reliable D call. Trimming cost V 7 bases and J 1 base, with 14 bases left between them. The length of the CDR3 is 14 residues. CDR1 and CDR2 from the germline V gene are SGHKS and YYEKEE (reference sequence). The CDR3, as DNA: TGTGCCAGCCGAATCGGCGACATCCAAGAGACCCAGTACTTC. It specifies CASRIGDIQETQYF.

By share, this clone ranks as medium-sized. The chain has TRBV24-1 and TRBJ2-7; no definite D call. The CDR3 spans 11 residues. Trimming pared 2 bases from V and 3 bases from J, leaving 1 base between. Germline CDR1 and CDR2: KGHDR and SFDVKD. The CDR3, as DNA: TGTGCCACCAGTGATTACTACGAGCAGTACTTC. Translation gives CATSDYYEQYF.

In its sample, this clone was seen a few times. This chain uses TRBV5-1 with TRBJ2-1; 7 positions agree with TRBD2. The CDR3 consists of 15 residues. Germline V CDR1 and CDR2: SGHRS, YFSETQ. The V and J ends lost 5 bases and 0 bases, in that order; junction bases with no gene match: 5. CDR3 DNA: TGCGCCAGCAGTCCTAGCGGAAGCTCCTACAATGAGCAGTTCTTC. It translates to CASSPSGSSYNEQFF.

This clone was detected many times. The V call is TRBV20-1, the J call TRBJ2-7; 10 bases are shared with TRBD2. This CDR3 comprises 11 residues. Per the germline V gene, CDR1 is DFQATT and CDR2 is SNEGSKA (reference sequence). V lost 6 bases to trimming and J lost 13 bases; unmatched junction nucleotides: 9. The CDR3 nucleotides read TGCAGTGCCGTGCCCTCTAGCGGGAGTTACTTC. This encodes CSAVPSSGSYF.

As to this clone: Within the sample, other DNA sequences also encode this same CDR3. This chain connects TRBV7-9 to TRBJ2-5, with D hard to call. V was shortened by 5 bases and J by 5 bases, with 12 bases between the two germline ends. Germline CDR1 reads SEHNR; CDR2 reads FQNEAQ (reference sequence). The CDR3 sequence is 13 residues long. As DNA, the CDR3 is TGTGCCAGCAGCCCCCCGCTGGTGGAGACCCAGTACTTC. As protein: CASSPPLVETQYF.

The CDR3 region has the DNA TGTGCCAGCACCACCCCCGATACGCAGTATTTT. It codes for CASTTPDTQYF. The chain couples TRBV28 to TRBJ2-3; D remains ambiguous. There are 11 residues in the CDR3. V dropped 7 bases and J dropped 6 bases, with 8 bases sitting between them. CDR1 and CDR2 (germline): MDHEN, SYDVKM.

V is TRBV28 and J is TRBJ2-7, with D hard to call. Germline V lookup: CDR1 MDHEN, CDR2 SYDVKM. The CDR3 extends over 13 amino acids. V gave up 5 bases and J gave up 2 bases, with 10 bases separating them. CDR3 region: CASSQTEPYEQYF. The CDR3 DNA follows: TGTGCCAGCAGTCAAACTGAGCCCTACGAGCAGTACTTC.

The chain links TRBV20-1 to TRBJ2-1; no definite D call. The ends were cut back, 4 bases at V and 0 bases at J, with 13 bases in the middle. Germline V gene sequence: CDR1 DFQATT, CDR2 SNEGSKA (reference sequence). This CDR3 has 15 amino acids. This chain's CDR3 is CSANHRQSSYNEQFF. The CDR3 region has the DNA TGCAGTGCTAATCATCGGCAGAGCTCCTACAATGAGCAGTTCTTC.

In its sample, this clone is medium-sized. The rearrangement links TRBV6-5 to TRBJ2-7; possibly TRBD1 for D (5 bases). V dropped 0 bases and J dropped 5 bases, with 20 bases sitting between them. The CDR3 loop spans 17 amino acids. CDR1 is MNHEY, CDR2 SVGAGI, per germline. CDR3: CASSYSGSTARVHEQYF. In nucleotides, the CDR3 is TGTGCCAGCAGTTACTCGGGTTCCACAGCCAGGGTCCACGAGCAGTACTTC.